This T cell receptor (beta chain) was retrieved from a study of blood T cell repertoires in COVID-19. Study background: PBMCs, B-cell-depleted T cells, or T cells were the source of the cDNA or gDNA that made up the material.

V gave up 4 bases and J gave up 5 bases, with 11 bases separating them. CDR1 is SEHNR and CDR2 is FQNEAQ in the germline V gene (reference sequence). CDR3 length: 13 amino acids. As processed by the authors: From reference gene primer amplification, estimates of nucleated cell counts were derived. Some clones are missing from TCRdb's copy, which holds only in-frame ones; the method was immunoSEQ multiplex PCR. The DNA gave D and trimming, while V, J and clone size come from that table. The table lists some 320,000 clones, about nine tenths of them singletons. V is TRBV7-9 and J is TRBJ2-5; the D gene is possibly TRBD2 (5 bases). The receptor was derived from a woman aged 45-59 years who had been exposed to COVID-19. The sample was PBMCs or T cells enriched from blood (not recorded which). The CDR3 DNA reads TGTGCCAGCAGCTCAGCCGGCGGGGAGACCCAGTACTTC. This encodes CASSSAGGETQYF.